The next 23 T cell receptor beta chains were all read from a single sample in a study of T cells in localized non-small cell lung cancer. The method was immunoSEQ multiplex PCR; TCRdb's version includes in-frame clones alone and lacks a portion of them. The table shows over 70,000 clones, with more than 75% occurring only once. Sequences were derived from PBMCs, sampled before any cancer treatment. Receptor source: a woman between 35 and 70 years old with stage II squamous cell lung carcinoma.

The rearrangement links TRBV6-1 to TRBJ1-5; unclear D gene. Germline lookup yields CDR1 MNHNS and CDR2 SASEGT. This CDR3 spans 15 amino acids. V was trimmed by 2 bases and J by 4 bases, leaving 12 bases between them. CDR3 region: CASSEIPRRNQPQHF. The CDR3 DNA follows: TGTGCCAGCAGTGAAATCCCCCGGAGGAATCAGCCCCAGCATTTT.

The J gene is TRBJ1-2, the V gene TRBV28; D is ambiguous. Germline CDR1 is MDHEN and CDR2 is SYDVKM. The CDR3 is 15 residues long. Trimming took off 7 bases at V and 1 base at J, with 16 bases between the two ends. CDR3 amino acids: CASTTPGRINYGYTF. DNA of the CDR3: TGTGCCAGCACTACCCCTGGCAGGATTAACTATGGCTACACCTTC.

The CDR3: CASRTSRSQVYEQYF. CDR3 nucleotides: TGTGCCAGCAGAACCTCTAGATCGCAGGTCTACGAGCAGTACTTC. The chain is built from TRBV6-5 and TRBJ2-7; D is unclear. Germline CDR1 is MNHEY and CDR2 is SVGAGI. Trimming removed 6 bases from V and 3 bases from J, with 18 bases in between. CDR3 length: 15 amino acids.

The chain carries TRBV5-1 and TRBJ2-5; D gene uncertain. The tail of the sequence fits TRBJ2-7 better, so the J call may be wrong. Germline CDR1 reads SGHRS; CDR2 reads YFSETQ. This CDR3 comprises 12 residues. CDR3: CASSASTYEQYF. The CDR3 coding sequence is TGCGCCAGCAGCGCCTCCACTTACGAGCAGTACTTC.

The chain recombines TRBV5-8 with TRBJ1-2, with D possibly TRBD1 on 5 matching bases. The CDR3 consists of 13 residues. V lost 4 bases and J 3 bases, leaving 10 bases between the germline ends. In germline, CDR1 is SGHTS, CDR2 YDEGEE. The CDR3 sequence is CASSKDIYYGYTF. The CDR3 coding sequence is TGTGCCAGCAGCAAGGACATCTACTATGGCTACACCTTC.

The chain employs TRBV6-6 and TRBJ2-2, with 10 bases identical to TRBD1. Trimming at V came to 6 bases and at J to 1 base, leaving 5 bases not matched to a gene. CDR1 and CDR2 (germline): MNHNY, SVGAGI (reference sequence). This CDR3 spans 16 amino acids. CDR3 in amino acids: CASSPGTGVNTGELFF. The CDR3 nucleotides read TGTGCCAGCAGCCCCGGGACAGGGGTGAACACCGGGGAGCTGTTTTTT.

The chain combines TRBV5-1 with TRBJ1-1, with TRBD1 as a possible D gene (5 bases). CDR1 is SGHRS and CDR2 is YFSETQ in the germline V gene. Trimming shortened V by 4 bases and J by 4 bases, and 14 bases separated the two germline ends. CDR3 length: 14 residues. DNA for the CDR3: TGCGCCAGCAGCCCACTGACGGGACTCACTGAAGCTTTCTTT. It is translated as CASSPLTGLTEAFF.

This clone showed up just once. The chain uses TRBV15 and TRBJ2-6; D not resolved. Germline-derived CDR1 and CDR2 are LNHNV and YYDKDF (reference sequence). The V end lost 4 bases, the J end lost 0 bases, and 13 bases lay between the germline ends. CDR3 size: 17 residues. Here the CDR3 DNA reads TGTGCCACCAGCATAAAAAGGAAGTCCTCTGGGGCCAACGTCCTGACTTTC. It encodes CATSIKRKSSGANVLTF.

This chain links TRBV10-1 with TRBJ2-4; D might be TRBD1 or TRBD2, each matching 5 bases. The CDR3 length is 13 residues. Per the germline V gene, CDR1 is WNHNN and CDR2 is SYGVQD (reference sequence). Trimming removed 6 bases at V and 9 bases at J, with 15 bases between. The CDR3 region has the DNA TGCGCCAGCAGCGCCGGGACGATCGGCATTCAGTACTTC. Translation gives CASSAGTIGIQYF.

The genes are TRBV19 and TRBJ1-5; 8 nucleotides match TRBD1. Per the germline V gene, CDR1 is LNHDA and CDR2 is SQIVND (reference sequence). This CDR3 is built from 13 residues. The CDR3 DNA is TGTGCTTCGGACAGGGATGGGGGTCAGCCCCAGCATTTT. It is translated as CASDRDGGQPQHF.

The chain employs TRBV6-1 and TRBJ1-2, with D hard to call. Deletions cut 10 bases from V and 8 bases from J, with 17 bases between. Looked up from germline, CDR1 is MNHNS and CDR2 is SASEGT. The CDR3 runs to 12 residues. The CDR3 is CATLYSGKGYTF. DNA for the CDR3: TGTGCCACCCTTTACAGTGGAAAGGGCTACACCTTC.

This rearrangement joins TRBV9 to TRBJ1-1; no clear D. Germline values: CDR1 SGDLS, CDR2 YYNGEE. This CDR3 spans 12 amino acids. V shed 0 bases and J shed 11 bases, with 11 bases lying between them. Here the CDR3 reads CASSVVGSGAFF. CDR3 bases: TGTGCCAGCAGCGTAGTAGGAAGCGGGGCTTTCTTT.

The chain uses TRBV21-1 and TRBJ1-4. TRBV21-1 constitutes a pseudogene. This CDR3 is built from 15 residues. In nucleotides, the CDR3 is TGTGCCAGCAGCAAAGGGCCGGCAGATAATGAAAAACTGTTTTTT. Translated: CASSKGPADNEKLFF.

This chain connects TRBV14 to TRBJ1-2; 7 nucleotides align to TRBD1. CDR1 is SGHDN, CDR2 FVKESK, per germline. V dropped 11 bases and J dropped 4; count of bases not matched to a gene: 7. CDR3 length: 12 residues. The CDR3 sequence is CACPGGTYGYTF. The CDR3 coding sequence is TGTGCCTGTCCAGGGGGGACCTATGGCTACACCTTC.

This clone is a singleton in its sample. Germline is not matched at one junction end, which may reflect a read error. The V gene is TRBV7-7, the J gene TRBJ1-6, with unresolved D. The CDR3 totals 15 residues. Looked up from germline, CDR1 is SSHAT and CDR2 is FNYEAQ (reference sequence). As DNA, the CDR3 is TGTGCTAGCAGCTTAGCGCTTGAGTTTTGGACACCCCTCCACTTT. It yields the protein CASSLALEFWTPLHF. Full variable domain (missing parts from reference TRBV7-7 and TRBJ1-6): GAGVSQSPRYKVTKRGQDVTLRCDPISSHATLYWYQQALGQGPEFLTYFNYEAQPDKSGLPSDRFSAERPEGSISTLTIQRTEQRDSAMYRCASSLALEFWTPLHFGNGTRLTVT.

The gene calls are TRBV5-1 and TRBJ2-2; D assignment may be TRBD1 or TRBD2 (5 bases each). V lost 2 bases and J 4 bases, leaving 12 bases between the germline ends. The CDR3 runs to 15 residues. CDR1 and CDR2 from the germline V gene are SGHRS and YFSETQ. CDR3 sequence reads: CASSFRDPGTGELFF. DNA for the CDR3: TGCGCCAGCAGCTTCCGGGACCCGGGCACCGGGGAGCTGTTTTTT.

The CDR3 reads CASSEGQGGSNQPQHF. CDR3 DNA sequence: TGCGCCAGCAGCGAGGGACAGGGAGGGAGCAATCAGCCCCAGCATTTT. The chain links TRBV5-1 to TRBJ1-5, with 9 bases matching TRBD1. The CDR3 runs to 16 residues. Germline-derived CDR1 and CDR2 are SGHRS and YFSETQ. With V trimmed by 4 bases and J by 1 base, 6 bases remained unmatched.

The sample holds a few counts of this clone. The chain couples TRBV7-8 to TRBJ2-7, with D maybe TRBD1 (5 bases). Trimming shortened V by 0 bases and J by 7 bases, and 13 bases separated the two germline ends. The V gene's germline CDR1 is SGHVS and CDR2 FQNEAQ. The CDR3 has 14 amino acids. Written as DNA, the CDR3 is TGTGCCAGCAGCTTAGCGCAGGGCCGTGGGGAGCAGTACTTC. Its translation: CASSLAQGRGEQYF.

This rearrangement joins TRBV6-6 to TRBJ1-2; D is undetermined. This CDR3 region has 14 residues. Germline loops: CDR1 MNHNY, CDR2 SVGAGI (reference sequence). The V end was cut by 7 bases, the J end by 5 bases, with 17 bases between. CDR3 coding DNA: TGTGCCAGCAACGACGTACGGGAGCAGTATGGCTACACCTTC. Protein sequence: CASNDVREQYGYTF.

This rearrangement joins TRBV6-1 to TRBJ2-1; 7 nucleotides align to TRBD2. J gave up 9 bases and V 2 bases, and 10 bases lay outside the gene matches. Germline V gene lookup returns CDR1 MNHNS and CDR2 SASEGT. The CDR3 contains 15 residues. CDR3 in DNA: TGTGCCAGCAGTGAACGATTAAGCGGCGGGGGTGAGCAGTTCTTC. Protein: CASSERLSGGGEQFF.

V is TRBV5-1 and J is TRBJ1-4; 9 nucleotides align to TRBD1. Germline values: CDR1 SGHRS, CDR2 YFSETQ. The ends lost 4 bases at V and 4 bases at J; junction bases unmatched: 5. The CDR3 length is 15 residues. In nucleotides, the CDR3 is TGCGCCAGCAGCCCGGACAGGGGTGGTAATGAAAAACTGTTTTTT. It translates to CASSPDRGGNEKLFF.

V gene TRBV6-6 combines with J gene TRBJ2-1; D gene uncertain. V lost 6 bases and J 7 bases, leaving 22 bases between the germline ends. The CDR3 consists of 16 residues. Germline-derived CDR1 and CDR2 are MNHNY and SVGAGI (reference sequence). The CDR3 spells CASRSNIPLGTNEQFF. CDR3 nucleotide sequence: TGTGCCAGCAGGTCGAACATCCCCCTTGGAACGAATGAGCAGTTCTTC.

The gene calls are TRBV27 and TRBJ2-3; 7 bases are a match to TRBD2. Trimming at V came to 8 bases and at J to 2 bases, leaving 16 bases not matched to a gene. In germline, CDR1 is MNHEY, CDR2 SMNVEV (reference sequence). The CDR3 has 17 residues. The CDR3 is CASPPSAGMGDTDTQYF. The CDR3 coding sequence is TGTGCCAGCCCCCCCTCAGCGGGGATGGGTGACACAGATACGCAGTATTTT.